These 4 T cell receptor beta chains came from one sample sequenced in a study of control samples from healthy donors and cancer patients. Here immunoSEQ multiplex PCR was the method, and the copy in TCRdb shows in-frame clones only, minus some. Of about 28,000 clones listed, 90% to 95% were seen once; the top ten hold about 12%. Sequenced: PBMCs. The receptors stem from a man aged 50 or older with lung cancer.

This clone was detected only once. The chain is built from TRBV18 and TRBJ1-6; no clear D. V was pared by 6 bases and J by 5 bases, with 11 bases between. This CDR3 is built from 14 residues. CDR1 is KGHSH, CDR2 LQKENI, per germline. This CDR3 is CASSPGVHNSPLHF. CDR3 sequence (DNA): TGTGCCAGCTCGCCCGGGGTCCATAATTCACCCCTCCACTTT.

The chain employs TRBV11-2 and TRBJ2-2; D unclear. The CDR3 totals 16 residues. Germline assignment: CDR1 SGHAT and CDR2 FQNNGV. V was clipped by 1 base and J by 4 bases, with 13 bases between them. Here the CDR3 reads CASSLAAGPGTGELFF. For the CDR3, the DNA is TGTGCCAGCAGCTTAGCGGCAGGACCAGGCACCGGGGAGCTGTTTTTT.

The chain is built from TRBV9 and TRBJ1-2, with 7 positions matching TRBD1. This CDR3 is 13 amino acids long. Trimming removed 5 bases from V and 8 bases from J; junction bases left unmatched: 9. Per germline, CDR1 SGDLS and CDR2 YYNGEE. The CDR3 bases are TGTGCCAGCAGTCAGGGGGATGAGGACGGCTACACCTTC. This codes for CASSQGDEDGYTF.

The chain is built from TRBV19 and TRBJ1-5, with D unresolved. The germline gives CDR1 LNHDA, CDR2 SQIVND (reference sequence). V lost 3 bases and J 1 base, leaving 10 bases between the germline ends. There are 15 residues in the CDR3. The CDR3 DNA follows: TGTGCCAGTAGTATTTCCCCGGCAAGCAATCAGCCCCAGCATTTT. It yields the protein CASSISPASNQPQHF. The full variable domain, with the rest looked up from reference TRBV19 and TRBJ1-5, is DGGITQSPKYLFRKEGQNVTLSCEQNLNHDAMYWYRQDPGQGLRLIYYSQIVNDFQKGDIAEGYSVSREKKESFPLTVTSAQKNPTAFYLCASSISPASNQPQHFGDGTRLSIL.